This is a list of T cell receptor beta chains from one sample in a study of cytomegalovirus exposure and HLA in healthy donors. Here immunoSEQ multiplex PCR was the method, and the copy in TCRdb shows in-frame clones only, minus some. The sample has about 160,000 clones, 95% to 96% seen once. The sequencing sample was made of PBMCs. All receptors come from a woman between 18 and 29 years old in good health and CMV-seronegative. CDR3s include the opening cysteine and the closing phenylalanine or tryptophan. The order of the fields is V gene, J gene, CDR3 protein.

v_call: TRBV15
j_call: TRBJ1-6
cdr3_aa: CATSRPGQFNSPLHF

v_call: TRBV6-1
j_call: TRBJ1-1
cdr3_aa: CASSEWPRGAMNTEAFF

v_call: TRBV9
j_call: TRBJ2-5
cdr3_aa: CASSVGGGVDRETQYF

v_call: TRBV7-9
j_call: TRBJ1-2
cdr3_aa: CASSLPFRQGGGYGYTF

v_call: TRBV5-4
j_call: TRBJ2-5
cdr3_aa: CASSLGTDQETQYF

v_call: TRBV20-1
j_call: TRBJ1-2
cdr3_aa: CSAPGEYGYTF

v_call: TRBV19
j_call: TRBJ2-5
cdr3_aa: CASSISSGDQETQYF

v_call: TRBV5-4
j_call: TRBJ2-1
cdr3_aa: CASRRDSEQFF

v_call: TRBV4-3
j_call: TRBJ2-7
cdr3_aa: CASSQVRGQAYEQYF

v_call: TRBV18
j_call: TRBJ2-6
cdr3_aa: CASRNRGPAGANVLTF

v_call: TRBV6-1
j_call: TRBJ1-1
cdr3_aa: CASTWGGSGTEAFF

v_call: TRBV30
j_call: TRBJ2-3
cdr3_aa: CAWRTGASVTQYF

v_call: TRBV5-4
j_call: TRBJ2-2
cdr3_aa: CASSGTGGTGELFF

v_call: TRBV19
j_call: TRBJ2-7
cdr3_aa: CASSAGQDYEQYF

v_call: TRBV7-9
j_call: TRBJ2-5
cdr3_aa: CAGRPGGLETQYF

v_call: TRBV7-9
j_call: TRBJ1-4
cdr3_aa: CASSGGAGTGEKLFF

v_call: TRBV5-4
j_call: TRBJ2-7
cdr3_aa: CASSLGGWGVSSYEQYF

v_call: TRBV10-3
j_call: TRBJ1-1
cdr3_aa: CASKGGAGNTEAFF

v_call: TRBV7-6
j_call: TRBJ2-1
cdr3_aa: CASSLETGGSYNEQFF

v_call: TRBV2
j_call: TRBJ2-2
cdr3_aa: CASSWQGADTGELFF

v_call: TRBV6-5
j_call: TRBJ1-4
cdr3_aa: CASRERTTNEKLFF

v_call: TRBV7-8
j_call: TRBJ2-3
cdr3_aa: CASSLARGAPDTQYF

v_call: TRBV4-2
j_call: TRBJ2-7
cdr3_aa: CASSQMASGARWQYF

v_call: TRBV5-4
j_call: TRBJ2-7
cdr3_aa: CASSFQGAYEQYF

v_call: TRBV29-1
j_call: TRBJ2-5
cdr3_aa: CSVEPQKETQYF

v_call: TRBV12-5
j_call: TRBJ1-5
cdr3_aa: CASGGSVEGQPQHF

v_call: TRBV4-1
j_call: TRBJ2-7
cdr3_aa: CASSPVGLSFYEQYF

v_call: TRBV9
j_call: TRBJ2-3
cdr3_aa: CASSPSGTSGTDTQYF

v_call: TRBV29-1
j_call: TRBJ2-7
cdr3_aa: CSVELGTGYEQYF

v_call: TRBV9
j_call: TRBJ1-2
cdr3_aa: CASSVRGQGGYGYTF

v_call: TRBV5-1
j_call: TRBJ2-1
cdr3_aa: CASSLGTRDNEQFF

v_call: TRBV29-1
j_call: TRBJ2-3
cdr3_aa: CSVEGGFTDTQYF

v_call: TRBV30
j_call: TRBJ1-1
cdr3_aa: CAWRAMGTGVTEAFF

v_call: TRBV13
j_call: TRBJ1-1
cdr3_aa: CASSLGDRASEAFF

v_call: TRBV10-2
j_call: TRBJ1-1
cdr3_aa: CASSEGRRTEAFF

v_call: TRBV2
j_call: TRBJ2-1
cdr3_aa: CASTRTGGYEQFF

v_call: TRBV6-1
j_call: TRBJ2-7
cdr3_aa: CASSEVVGLAGLEQYF

v_call: TRBV5-8
j_call: TRBJ2-7
cdr3_aa: CASSLGQIVQYF

v_call: TRBV29-1
j_call: TRBJ2-1
cdr3_aa: CSALANDNEQFF

v_call: TRBV5-4
j_call: TRBJ2-3
cdr3_aa: CASSLTVFAGEPWSTDTQYF